This T cell receptor beta chain was profiled in a study of cytomegalovirus exposure and HLA in healthy donors. Study overall: It was reported in a later analysis that the same platform had been used for the roughly 110 validation repertoires as for the roughly 700 first-cohort repertoires. General study findings and limits: Most TCR sequences showed up rarely, but some public TCRs showed up in many donors.

Concerning this clone itself: The antigen is not known.

Generated by immunoSEQ multiplex PCR, the TCRdb table keeps only in-frame clones and is missing some. The profile covers more than 85,000 clones, with around nine tenths appearing a single time and roughly 2.1% taken by the ten largest. V lost 7 bases and J lost 6, with 10 bases in between. The CDR3 runs 11 residues. The V gene's germline CDR1 is SNHLY and CDR2 FYNNEI. This clonotype was obtained from a woman between 18 and 29 years old in good health and CMV-seronegative. The V gene is TRBV2, the J gene TRBJ2-7; tentative D call: TRBD2 (5 bases). What was sequenced was PBMCs. The CDR3, as DNA: TGTGCCAGCATAGCTCGGGGCGAGCAGTACTTC. Its translation: CASIARGEQYF.